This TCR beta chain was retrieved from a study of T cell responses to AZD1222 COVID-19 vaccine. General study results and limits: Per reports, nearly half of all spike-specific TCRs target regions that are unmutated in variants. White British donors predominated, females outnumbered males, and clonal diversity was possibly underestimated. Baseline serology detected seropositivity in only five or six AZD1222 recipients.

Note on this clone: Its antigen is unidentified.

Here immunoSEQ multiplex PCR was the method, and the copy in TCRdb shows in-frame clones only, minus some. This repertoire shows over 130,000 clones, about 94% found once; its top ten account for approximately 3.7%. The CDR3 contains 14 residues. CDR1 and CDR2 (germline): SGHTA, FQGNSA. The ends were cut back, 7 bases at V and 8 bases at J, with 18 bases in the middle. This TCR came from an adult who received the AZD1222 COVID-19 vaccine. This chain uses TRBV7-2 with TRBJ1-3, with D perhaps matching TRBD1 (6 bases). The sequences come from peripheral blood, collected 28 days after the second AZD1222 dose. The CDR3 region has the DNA TGTGCCAGCACCCTGACAGGTCGACGGGACACCATATATTTT. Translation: CASTLTGRRDTIYF.